These 8 T cell receptor beta chains share one sample of origin, sequenced in a study of T cells in Graves' hyperthyroidism and ophthalmopathy. It was RNA transcripts that yielded the amplified TCR beta CDR3 regions. The TCR CDR3 was amplified in a first-round RT-PCR using the HTBI primer set. TCRdb ran MiXCR on the multiplex PCR reads and lists one entry per CDR3 protein. The sample holds about 320,000 distinct CDR3 sequences, roughly 17% seen once. Sequencing was carried out using blood. These receptors were taken from a man aged 25 to 45 with Graves' hyperthyroidism.

This clonotype was counted at least ten times. The V call is TRBV11-2, the J call TRBJ2-1, with 10 bases that match TRBD2. Looked up from germline, CDR1 is SGHAT and CDR2 is FQNNGV. V trimming: 5 bases; J trimming: 7 bases; junction bases outside the gene matches: 5. This CDR3 contains 14 residues. The CDR3 sequence: CASSTTSGPNEQFF. CDR3 sequence (DNA): TGTGCCAGCAGCACGACTAGCGGGCCAAATGAGCAGTTCTTC.

This clonotype showed up many times. The chain links TRBV3-1 to TRBJ2-7; D ambiguous. CDR3 length equals 12 residues. The V and J ends lost 11 bases and 0 bases respectively, with 11 bases between them. The V gene's germline CDR1 is LGHDT and CDR2 YNNKEL (reference sequence). The CDR3 bases are TGTGCCGGACGGATCTTCTCCTACGAGCAGTACTTC. Its translation is CAGRIFSYEQYF.

This clonotype was detected only a few times. This CDR3 reads CAISEGTAPGQFF. CDR3 nucleotide sequence: TGTGCCATCAGTGAGGGAACGGCCCCGGGACAGTTCTTC. This chain connects TRBV10-3 to TRBJ2-1; perhaps TRBD2 as D (5 bases). V shed 2 bases and J shed 13 bases, with 15 bases lying between them. Per the germline V gene, CDR1 is ENHRY and CDR2 is SYGVKD. This CDR3 region has 13 residues.

The V call is TRBV28, the J call TRBJ1-4; D uncertain. The CDR3 has 15 residues. The germline V and J ends were trimmed by 2 bases and 8 bases, with 15 bases remaining between them. Germline lookup yields CDR1 MDHEN and CDR2 SYDVKM. Written as DNA, the CDR3 is TGTGCCAGCAGTTTAACGACTTCGGGGTGGGAAAAACTGTTTTTT. It encodes CASSLTTSGWEKLFF.

In this sample, this clonotype turned up many times. The rearrangement joins TRBV28 to TRBJ2-1; possible D gene TRBD2, 6 bases. Trimming removed 8 bases at V and 12 bases at J, with 14 bases between. Germline CDR1 reads MDHEN; CDR2 reads SYDVKM. The CDR3 runs 11 residues. Written as DNA, the CDR3 is TGTGCCAGCGTGGTGAGGGGACTGCAGTTCTTC. Translated, it gives CASVVRGLQFF.

CDR3 in amino acids: CATSPTQGVNQPQHF. For the CDR3, the DNA is TGTGCCACTTCCCCGACACAGGGTGTGAATCAGCCCCAGCATTTT. This sequence joins TRBV24-1 and TRBJ1-5, with D perhaps TRBD1 (6 bases). The CDR3 is 15 residues long. Germline CDR1 reads KGHDR; CDR2 reads SFDVKD. Between the trimmed V and J ends, which lost 10 bases and 4 bases, there was a span of 19 bases.

This clonotype came up a few times. The V gene is TRBV9, the J gene TRBJ2-2; possible D gene TRBD2, 6 bases. Germline V CDR1 and CDR2: SGDLS, YYNGEE. The CDR3 loop spans 17 amino acids. Trimming stripped 2 bases from V and 0 bases from J, with 14 bases between. The CDR3, as DNA: TGTGCCAGCAGCGTTCCCCTGGGCGGGGCGAACACCGGGGAGCTGTTTTTT. It specifies CASSVPLGGANTGELFF.

About this clonotype itself: One end of the junction is discordant with germline, which a read error may explain. The chain combines TRBV6-5 with TRBJ2-3; 9 bases are shared with TRBD2. The CDR3 is 18 amino acids. Looked up from germline, CDR1 is MNHEY and CDR2 is SVGAGI. CDR3 protein: CANSYEASGTLGTDTQYF. The CDR3 region has the DNA TGTGCCAACAGTTACGAGGCTAGCGGGACTCTTGGCACAGATACGCAGTATTTT.